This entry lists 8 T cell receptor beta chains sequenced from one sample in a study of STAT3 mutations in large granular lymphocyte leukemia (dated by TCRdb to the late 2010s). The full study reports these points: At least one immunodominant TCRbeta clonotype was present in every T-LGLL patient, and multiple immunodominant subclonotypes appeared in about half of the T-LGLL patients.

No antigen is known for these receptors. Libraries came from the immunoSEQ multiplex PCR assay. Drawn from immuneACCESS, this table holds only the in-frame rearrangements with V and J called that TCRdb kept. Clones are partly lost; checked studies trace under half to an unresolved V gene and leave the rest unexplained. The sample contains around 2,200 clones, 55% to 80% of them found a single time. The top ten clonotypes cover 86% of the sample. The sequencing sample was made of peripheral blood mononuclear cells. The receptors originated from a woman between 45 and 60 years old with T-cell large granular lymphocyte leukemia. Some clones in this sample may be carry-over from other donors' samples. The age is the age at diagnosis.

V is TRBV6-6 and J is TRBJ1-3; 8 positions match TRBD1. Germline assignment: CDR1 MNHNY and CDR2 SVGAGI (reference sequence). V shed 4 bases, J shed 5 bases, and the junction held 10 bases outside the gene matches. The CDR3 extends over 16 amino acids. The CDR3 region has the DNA TGTGCCAGCAGTTTTCCACTGACAGGGGCAAGAAACACCATATATTTT. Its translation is CASSFPLTGARNTIYF.

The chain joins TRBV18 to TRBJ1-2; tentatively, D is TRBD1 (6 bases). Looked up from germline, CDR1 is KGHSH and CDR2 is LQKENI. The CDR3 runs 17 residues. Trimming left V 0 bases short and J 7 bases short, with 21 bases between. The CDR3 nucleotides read TGTGCCAGCTCACCACCGGACATAGGTCAGGGGTTGCGTGGCTACACCTTC. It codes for CASSPPDIGQGLRGYTF.

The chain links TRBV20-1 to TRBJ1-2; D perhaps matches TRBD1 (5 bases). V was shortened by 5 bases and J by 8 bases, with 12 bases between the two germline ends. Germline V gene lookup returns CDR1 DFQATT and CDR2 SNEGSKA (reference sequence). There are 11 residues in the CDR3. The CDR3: CSAVTGRGYTF. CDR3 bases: TGCAGTGCTGTAACAGGTAGAGGCTACACCTTC.

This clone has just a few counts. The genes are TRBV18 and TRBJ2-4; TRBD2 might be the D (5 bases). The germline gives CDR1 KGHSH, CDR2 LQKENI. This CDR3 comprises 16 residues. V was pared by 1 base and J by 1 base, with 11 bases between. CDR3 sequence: CASSPRGGSAKNIQYF. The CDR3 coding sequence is TGTGCCAGCTCACCACGCGGCGGGTCGGCCAAAAACATTCAGTACTTC.

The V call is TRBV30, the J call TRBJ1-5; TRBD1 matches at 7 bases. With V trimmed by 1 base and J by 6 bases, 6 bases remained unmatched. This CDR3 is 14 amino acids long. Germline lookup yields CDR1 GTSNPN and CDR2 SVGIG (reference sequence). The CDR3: CAWSGGGRRQPQHF. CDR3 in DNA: TGTGCCTGGAGTGGAGGGGGCCGCCGTCAGCCCCAGCATTTT.

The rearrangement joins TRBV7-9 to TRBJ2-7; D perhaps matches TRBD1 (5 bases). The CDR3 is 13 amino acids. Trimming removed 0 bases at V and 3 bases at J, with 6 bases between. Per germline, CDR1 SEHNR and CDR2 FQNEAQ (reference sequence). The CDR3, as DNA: TGTGCCAGCAGCTTAGCGGGGCTCTACGAGCAGTACTTC. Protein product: CASSLAGLYEQYF.

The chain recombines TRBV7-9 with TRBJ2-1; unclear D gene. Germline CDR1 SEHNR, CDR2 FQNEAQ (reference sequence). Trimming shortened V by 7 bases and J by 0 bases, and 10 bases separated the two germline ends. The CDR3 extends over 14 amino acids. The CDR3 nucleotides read TGTGCCAGCACCCGCGGCGGCTCCTACAATGAGCAGTTCTTC. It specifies CASTRGGSYNEQFF.

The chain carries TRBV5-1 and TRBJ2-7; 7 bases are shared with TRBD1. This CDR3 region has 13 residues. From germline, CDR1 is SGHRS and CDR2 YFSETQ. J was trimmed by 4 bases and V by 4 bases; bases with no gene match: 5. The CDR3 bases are TGCGCCAGCAGCCAACAGGGGAAGTACGAGCAGTACTTC. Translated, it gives CASSQQGKYEQYF.